The 9 T cell receptor beta chains below all came from one sample that was sequenced in a study of control samples from healthy donors and cancer patients. The method was immunoSEQ multiplex PCR; TCRdb's version includes in-frame clones alone and lacks a portion of them. This sample has almost 95,000 clones, with 90% found just once. Specimen: blood. The receptors shown here come from a woman aged 18-35 years in good health.

The V call is TRBV3-1 (or the pseudogene TRBV3-2), the J call TRBJ2-5; tentative D call: TRBD2 (6 bases). Trimming stripped 3 bases from V and 4 bases from J, with 9 bases between. Germline lookup yields CDR1 LGHDT and CDR2 YNNKEL (reference sequence). This CDR3 is 13 amino acids long. CDR3 in DNA: TGTGCCAGCAGCCAGGGGGGTACAGAGACCCAGTACTTC. Translated, it gives CASSQGGTETQYF.

The gene calls are TRBV5-4 and TRBJ2-5; 7 nucleotides align to TRBD1. V lost 2 bases and J lost 3; bases outside the gene matches: 4. This CDR3 region has 14 residues. The germline gives CDR1 SGHNT, CDR2 YYREEE (reference sequence). CDR3 nucleotide sequence: TGTGCCAGCAGCTTTAAAACAGGGGAAGAGACCCAGTACTTC. This encodes CASSFKTGEETQYF. Variable domain in full (rest from reference TRBV5-4 and TRBJ2-5): ETGVTQSPTHLIKTRGQQVTLRCSSQSGHNTVSWYQQALGQGPQFIFQYYREEENGRGNFPPRFSGLQFPNYSSELNVNALELDDSALYLCASSFKTGEETQYFGPGTRLLVL.

The chain combines TRBV25-1 with TRBJ1-2, with D possibly being TRBD1 (6 bases). CDR1 and CDR2 (germline): MGHDK, SYGVNS. The CDR3 has 13 residues. Between the trimmed V and J ends, which lost 3 bases and 8 bases, there was a span of 13 bases. CDR3 in DNA: TGTGCCAGCAGTGATCCAGGGGTGTTCGGCTACACCTTC. This encodes CASSDPGVFGYTF.

V usage is TRBV5-4 and J usage is TRBJ2-1, with 7 bases lining up with TRBD1. Germline values: CDR1 SGHNT, CDR2 YYREEE (reference sequence). The V and J ends lost 4 bases and 6 bases, in that order; junction bases with no gene match: 10. The CDR3 extends over 15 amino acids. CDR3 amino acids: CASSAALGGSNEQFF. Written as DNA, the CDR3 is TGTGCCAGCAGCGCCGCATTAGGGGGCTCCAATGAGCAGTTCTTC.

CDR3 bases: TGTGCCAGCAGCCAAGAAGCCAAGAACACTGAAGCTTTCTTT. Translated: CASSQEAKNTEAFF. The chain links TRBV4-2 to TRBJ1-1, with D unresolved. CDR1 is LGHNA, CDR2 YNFKEQ, per germline. This CDR3 comprises 14 residues. Trimming cost V 0 bases and J 1 base, with 6 bases left between them.

J is TRBJ2-7 and V is TRBV11-2; TRBD2 aligns across 8 bases. The V segment lost 2 bases and the J segment 3 bases; nucleotides outside the gene matches: 9. Germline V CDR1 and CDR2: SGHAT, FQNNGV. CDR3 length equals 16 residues. CDR3 bases: TGTGCCAGCAGCTTACTGGGCGGGGGGCAGGACTACGAGCAGTACTTC. Its protein is CASSLLGGGQDYEQYF.

The rearrangement uses TRBV10-3 and TRBJ2-7; D is perhaps TRBD1 or TRBD2 (6 bases each). The ends were cut back, 5 bases at V and 7 bases at J, with 18 bases in the middle. This CDR3 region has 14 residues. Germline V lookup: CDR1 ENHRY, CDR2 SYGVKD. The CDR3 sequence: CAISNRVGAGEQYF. In nucleotides, the CDR3 is TGTGCCATCAGTAACAGGGTCGGGGCGGGGGAGCAGTACTTC.

The rearrangement joins TRBV5-4 to TRBJ2-3; possibly TRBD2 for D (6 bases). This CDR3 contains 14 residues. Trimming removed 2 bases at V and 1 base at J, with 8 bases between. Germline lookup yields CDR1 SGHNT and CDR2 YYREEE (reference sequence). The CDR3 region has the DNA TGTGCCAGCAGCTTTGAGCGGGGCACAGATACGCAGTATTTT. Its protein product is CASSFERGTDTQYF.

V and J are TRBV27 and TRBJ1-1, with 10 bases aligning to TRBD1. The CDR3 is 16 amino acids. The junction had 11 bases not matched to a gene; V was cut back by 4 bases and J by 6 bases. The V gene's germline CDR1 is MNHEY and CDR2 SMNVEV (reference sequence). The DNA for the CDR3 is TGTGCCAGCAGTTCTTCACCGGGACAGGGGTTCGCTGAAGCTTTCTTT. As protein: CASSSSPGQGFAEAFF.